This T cell receptor (beta chain) was captured in a study of monozygotic twins with inflammatory bowel disease. CDR3 length: 14 amino acids. Germline CDR1 reads SGHRS; CDR2 reads YFSETQ. UMIs with a 6-nucleotide sample barcode were added by template switching. Two nested PCRs, roughly 16 and 10 cycles, amplified TCRalpha and TCRbeta cDNA. Following a re-call of the 5' RACE reads, TCRdb has one entry per CDR3 protein and lacks DNA. The sample table includes more than 350,000 distinct CDR3 sequences. This TCR was recovered from a human donor with ulcerative colitis or Crohn's disease, or a healthy co-twin of an affected twin (not recorded which). The chain uses TRBV5-1 and TRBJ1-5. The source material was blood. CDR3 residues: CASSLGASSQPQHF.